This is a list of T cell receptor beta chains from one sample in a study of response to subunit inactivated influenza vaccine. In TCRdb, the RT-PCR reads were re-called with MiXCR into one record per CDR3 protein. The data show a few hundred thousand distinct CDR3 sequences, with 22% seen just once and over 9% held by the top ten. The sequences come from PBMCs from blood, collected 21 months after vaccination. The receptors were sampled from a man aged 50-75 years who received an inactivated influenza vaccine. The CDR3 runs from the conserved cysteine through the conserved F or W. Fields, in order: D gene, clone size, V gene, J gene, CDR3 protein, CDR3 DNA. A D gene is named only where the DNA matches it firmly. Rows give clone size only sometimes, using once, few, many, or a class for an expanded clone.

>TRBD2|.|TRBV20-1|TRBJ2-7
CSARDPSGGTSYEQYF
TGCAGTGCTAGAGATCCTAGCGGGGGAACCTCCTACGAGCAGTACTTC
>.|few|TRBV19|TRBJ1-2
CASSIDREANYGYTF
TGTGCCAGTAGTATAGATCGGGAAGCTAACTATGGCTACACCTTC
>.|many|TRBV20-1|TRBJ2-7
CSAKVAYFGSDSYEQYF
TGCAGTGCTAAGGTTGCTTATTTCGGGAGTGACTCCTACGAGCAGTACTTC
>.|.|TRBV29-1|TRBJ1-1
CSVGAGNTEAFF
TGCAGCGTTGGGGCAGGGAACACTGAAGCTTTCTTT
>.|few|TRBV19|TRBJ1-2
CASYSGGGTHGYTF
TGTGCCAGTTACTCCGGGGGGGGCACTCATGGCTACACCTTC
>.|many|TRBV5-1|TRBJ1-4
CASSPATNEKLFF
TGCGCCAGCAGCCCTGCAACTAATGAAAAACTGTTTTTT
>.|.|TRBV20-1|TRBJ2-5
CSVRSAGTFQEAQYF
TGCAGTGTTAGGAGCGCGGGGACGTTCCAAGAGGCCCAGTACTTC
>TRBD1|many|TRBV6-5|TRBJ1-2
CASSYLTQGRDGYTF
TGTGCCAGCAGTTACCTCACACAGGGGAGGGATGGCTACACCTTC
>TRBD1|many|TRBV3-1|TRBJ1-1
CASSQYDRESTEAFF
TGTGCCAGCAGCCAGTACGACAGGGAGAGCACTGAAGCTTTCTTT
>TRBD2|few|TRBV10-3|TRBJ2-5
CAIRNSGSGRETQYF
TGTGCCATCAGGAATAGCGGGAGTGGGCGAGAGACCCAGTACTTC
>TRBD1|few|TRBV29-1|TRBJ1-1
CSVVRDSSSTEAFF
TGCAGCGTTGTCCGGGACAGTTCGAGCACTGAAGCTTTCTTT
>.|.|TRBV27|TRBJ1-1
CASSFASTGTEAFF
TGTGCCAGCAGTTTCGCCTCGACCGGCACTGAAGCTTTCTTT
>TRBD1|few|TRBV5-1|TRBJ2-5
CASSLWTGDKETQYF
TGCGCCAGCAGCTTGTGGACAGGGGATAAGGAGACCCAGTACTTC
>TRBD2|.|TRBV27|TRBJ2-3
CASSPIAGGPDTQYF
TGTGCCAGCAGTCCGATAGCGGGGGGGCCGGATACGCAGTATTTT
>.|.|TRBV4-2|TRBJ2-6
CASSPNPGRGANVLTF
TGTGCCAGCAGCCCGAATCCGGGCCGAGGGGCCAACGTCCTGACTTTC
>.|few|TRBV12-3/TRBV12-4|TRBJ2-5
CATSSWGAQETQYF
TGTGCCACCTCGTCGTGGGGGGCACAAGAGACCCAGTACTTC
>.|.|TRBV7-9|TRBJ2-7
CASSFFGIWTGEQYF
TGTGCCAGCAGCTTTTTCGGGATATGGACTGGCGAGCAGTACTTC
>.|many|TRBV7-9|TRBJ1-2
CASSPTDYGYTF
TGTGCCAGCAGCCCGACTGATTATGGCTACACCTTC
>.|.|TRBV12-3/TRBV12-4|TRBJ2-2
CASSGAPALSAGELFF
TGTGCCAGCAGCGGAGCTCCGGCACTCTCGGCCGGGGAGCTGTTTTTT
>.|few|TRBV28|TRBJ1-3
CASSLNAGTGNTIYF
TGTGCCAGCAGTTTAAATGCAGGGACGGGAAACACCATATATTTT
>.|.|TRBV5-4|TRBJ2-5
CASSHSASRETQYF
TGTGCCAGCAGCCATTCGGCCTCTCGAGAGACCCAGTACTTC
>TRBD1|few|TRBV18|TRBJ1-4
CASSPSPGQGTEKLFF
TGTGCCAGCTCACCCTCGCCGGGACAGGGAACTGAAAAACTGTTTTTT
>.|few|TRBV4-2|TRBJ1-2
CASSQDVIGGGYTF
TGTGCCAGCAGCCAAGATGTGATAGGAGGAGGCTACACCTTC
>.|.|TRBV20-1|TRBJ1-3
CSARDLEGAGNTIYF
TGCAGTGCTAGAGATCTGGAGGGGGCTGGAAACACCATATATTTT
>.|.|TRBV3-1|TRBJ2-4
CASSQGIKNIQYF
TGTGCCAGCAGCCAAGGAATCAAAAACATTCAGTACTTC
>TRBD1|.|TRBV7-9|TRBJ1-2
CASSLHRGDYGYTF
TGTGCCAGCAGCCTGCACAGGGGTGACTATGGCTACACCTTC
>TRBD1|few|TRBV10-3|TRBJ2-1
CATTSPTGGASEQFF
TGTGCCACCACCTCTCCGACAGGGGGCGCGTCGGAGCAGTTCTTC
>TRBD2|once|TRBV9|TRBJ2-2
CASSSKREGVFDTGELFF
TGTGCCAGCAGCTCAAAGCGGGAGGGCGTTTTCGACACCGGGGAGCTGTTTTTT
>.|.|TRBV28|TRBJ2-4
CASSADSPEWFQYF
TGTGCCAGCAGCGCCGACAGCCCCGAGTGGTTTCAGTACTTC
>.|few|TRBV7-6|TRBJ2-1
CASSLAGDWGVPIQSYNEQFF
TGTGCCAGCAGCTTAGCCGGCGATTGGGGCGTCCCTATTCAATCCTACAATGAGCAGTTCTTC
>.|.|TRBV28|TRBJ1-2
CASSLAGEGYGYTF
TGTGCCAGCAGTTTAGCAGGGGAGGGCTATGGCTACACCTTC
>.|.|TRBV12-3/TRBV12-4|TRBJ1-2
CASSFPRGYGYTF
TGTGCCAGCAGTTTTCCCCGGGGCTATGGCTACACCTTC
>TRBD2|.|TRBV20-1|TRBJ2-2
CSASPRLAGTGELFF
TGCAGTGCTTCCCCTCGACTAGCGGGGACCGGGGAGCTGTTTTTT
>TRBD1|many|TRBV6-2/TRBV6-3|TRBJ1-6
CASSYGTGSSPLHF
TGTGCCAGCAGTTACGGGACAGGCTCTTCACCCCTCCACTTT
>.|few|TRBV29-1|TRBJ1-2
CSVEVGGRNRYTF
TGCAGCGTTGAAGTTGGGGGCCGTAACCGCTACACCTTC
>.|few|TRBV7-2|TRBJ1-1
CASSYGQANTEAFF
TGTGCCAGCAGCTATGGTCAGGCGAACACTGAAGCTTTCTTT
>TRBD1|few|TRBV6-2/TRBV6-3|TRBJ1-1
CASSYSWDSPVNTEAFF
TGTGCCAGCAGTTACTCTTGGGACAGTCCCGTAAACACTGAAGCTTTCTTT
>.|.|TRBV29-1|TRBJ2-5
CSVEETRQETQYF
TGCAGCGTTGAAGAAACCCGTCAGGAGACCCAGTACTTC
>.|many|TRBV7-8|TRBJ1-4
CASSLSRDRSTNEKLFF
TGTGCCAGCAGCTTAAGCCGGGACCGATCAACTAATGAAAAACTGTTTTTT
>.|few|TRBV7-2|TRBJ1-1
CASSLAPGVNTEAFF
TGTGCCAGCAGCTTAGCGCCGGGGGTGAACACTGAAGCTTTCTTT
>TRBD1|few|TRBV28|TRBJ1-5
CASSYGSGGYSNQPQHF
TGTGCCAGCAGTTATGGCTCAGGGGGCTATAGCAATCAGCCCCAGCATTTT
>TRBD1|.|TRBV11-2|TRBJ2-1
CASSFQGQPGEQFF
TGTGCCAGCAGCTTTCAGGGACAGCCAGGGGAGCAGTTCTTC
>TRBD2|.|TRBV18|TRBJ2-7
CASSPTPETSGRYEQYF
TGTGCCAGCTCACCGACACCCGAGACTAGCGGGAGGTACGAGCAGTACTTC
>TRBD2|.|TRBV4-1|TRBJ2-3
CASSHPGGSDTQYF
TGCGCCAGCAGCCACCCGGGAGGATCAGATACGCAGTATTTT
>TRBD1|.|TRBV10-3|TRBJ2-5
CAIREGQGQETQYF
TGTGCCATCAGAGAGGGACAGGGACAAGAGACCCAGTACTTC
>.|many|TRBV28|TRBJ1-2
CATREGPAYGYTF
TGTGCCACCAGAGAGGGACCGGCCTATGGCTACACCTTC
>.|few|TRBV6-1|TRBJ1-3
CASSVGQADTIYF
TGTGCCAGCAGCGTGGGGCAAGCGGACACCATATATTTT
>TRBD2|.|TRBV6-1|TRBJ2-1
CASKKGLAEYNEQFF
TGTGCCAGCAAGAAGGGGCTAGCGGAGTACAATGAGCAGTTCTTC
>.|few|TRBV20-1|TRBJ1-4
CSARDPRAGGEKLFF
TGCAGTGCTAGAGACCCCCGGGCCGGGGGAGAAAAACTGTTTTTT
>TRBD1|.|TRBV6-5|TRBJ1-1
CASSYKGAAFAEAFF
TGTGCCAGCAGTTACAAGGGGGCGGCATTCGCTGAAGCTTTCTTT
>.|few|TRBV14|TRBJ1-6
CASSQTGTLRSSYNSPLHF
TGTGCCAGCAGCCAGACCGGGACACTTCGGAGCTCCTATAATTCACCCCTCCACTTT
>.|many|TRBV2|TRBJ1-1
CASSGNRISIMNTEAFF
TGTGCCAGCAGCGGTAACAGGATCTCCATCATGAACACTGAAGCTTTCTTT
>TRBD1|many|TRBV27|TRBJ2-1
CASMSWDSVAYEQFF
TGTGCCAGCATGTCATGGGACAGCGTTGCCTATGAGCAGTTCTTC
>.|few|TRBV6-2/TRBV6-3|TRBJ1-1
CASTHEGLLNTEAFF
TGTGCCAGCACTCACGAGGGGCTATTGAACACTGAAGCTTTCTTT
>TRBD1|few|TRBV18|TRBJ1-2
CASSLRTGEDGYTF
TGTGCCAGCTCACTGAGGACAGGGGAAGATGGCTACACCTTC